Shown below are 25 T cell receptor beta chains from a single sample sequenced in a study of tumour-infiltrating T cells in Burkitt lymphoma. The protocol was immunoSEQ multiplex PCR, while the TCRdb copy is restricted to in-frame clones and leaves out a portion. The data hold 45,000 to 60,000 clones, with roughly 30% observed a single time. The source material was tumor tissue. These TCRs come from a human donor with Burkitt lymphoma.

The chain has TRBV7-2 and TRBJ2-7, with D uncertain. The germline V gene has CDR1 SGHTA and CDR2 FQGNSA. CDR3 length: 13 amino acids. The V end was cut by 5 bases, the J end by 3 bases, with 11 bases between. CDR3: CASSPRNFYEQYF. DNA for the CDR3: TGTGCCAGCAGCCCTAGGAACTTCTACGAGCAGTACTTC.

This chain uses TRBV5-5 with TRBJ2-7; perhaps D is TRBD1 or TRBD2 (6 bases each). The CDR3 has 17 residues. With 1 base removed from V and 3 bases from J, the gap between germline ends came to 20 bases. Germline loops: CDR1 SGHKS, CDR2 YYEKEE (reference sequence). CDR3 loop: CASSLRGDGGVRYEQYF. The CDR3 bases are TGTGCCAGCAGCTTGAGAGGGGACGGGGGCGTACGCTACGAGCAGTACTTC.

The rearrangement joins TRBV10-2 to TRBJ2-7, with D perhaps matching TRBD2 (6 bases). This CDR3 has 14 residues. CDR1 is WSHSY and CDR2 is SAAADI in the germline V gene. The V gene lost 2 bases and the J gene lost 3 bases, with 11 bases spanning the gap. The CDR3 loop reads CASSEGGGFYEQYF. The DNA for the CDR3 is TGCGCCAGCAGTGAGGGGGGAGGCTTCTACGAGCAGTACTTC.

This clone was observed a handful of times. The chain links TRBV5-1 to TRBJ2-1; possible D gene TRBD2, 5 bases. Germline lookup yields CDR1 SGHRS and CDR2 YFSETQ. CDR3 length equals 16 residues. Trimming shortened V by 0 bases and J by 8 bases, and 18 bases separated the two germline ends. CDR3: CASSLVAGTRRDEQFF. The CDR3 coding sequence is TGCGCCAGCAGCTTGGTGGCGGGTACCCGAAGGGATGAGCAGTTCTTC.

This clone was seen more than once but under ten times. V usage is TRBV29-1 and J usage is TRBJ1-2, with TRBD1 identical over 8 bases. Losses at the gene ends were 6 bases for V and 4 bases for J; bases not matched to a gene: 10. The CDR3 is 14 amino acids. Germline V gives CDR1 SQVTM, CDR2 ANQGSEA. The CDR3 is CSVETGVQGYGYTF. CDR3 DNA sequence: TGCAGCGTCGAGACAGGGGTTCAGGGCTATGGCTACACCTTC.

Turning to this clone: Just one base apart from a much larger clone, this may be a read error. As the CDR3 is not closed by the conserved phenylalanine or tryptophan, this likely results from a read error. The chain carries TRBV19 and TRBJ1-6; D might be TRBD1 (5 bases). Germline assignment: CDR1 LNHDA and CDR2 SQIVND (reference sequence). The CDR3 totals 16 residues. Trimming pared 2 bases from V and 7 bases from J, leaving 15 bases between. This chain's CDR3 is CASSISPQGGNSPLHL. CDR3 nucleotides: TGTGCCAGTAGTATATCTCCCCAGGGTGGAAATTCACCCCTCCACCTT.

J is TRBJ2-1 and V is TRBV6-1, with 12 bases identical to TRBD2. This CDR3 is built from 15 residues. Germline CDR1 MNHNS, CDR2 SASEGT. Germline trimming cut 2 bases from V and 6 bases from J; bases unmatched to any gene: 2. The CDR3 here is CASSESSGGANEQFF. The CDR3 DNA is TGTGCCAGCAGTGAATCTAGCGGGGGGGCCAATGAGCAGTTCTTC.

The chain recombines TRBV7-3 with TRBJ2-7; tentatively, D is TRBD2 (6 bases). V lost 8 bases, J lost 0 bases, and 35 bases lay in between. Germline assignment: CDR1 SGHTA and CDR2 FQGTGA. This CDR3 spans 21 amino acids. The chain's CDR3 is CASHNGTGDAGPGLRSYEQYF. The CDR3 bases are TGTGCCAGCCACAACGGGACCGGCGACGCGGGACCGGGACTTCGCTCCTACGAGCAGTACTTC.

The gene calls are TRBV2 and TRBJ2-2; 7 bases fit TRBD1. V was pared by 4 bases and J by 3 bases, with 5 bases of the junction left unmatched. Germline loops: CDR1 SNHLY, CDR2 FYNNEI. The CDR3 contains 15 residues. The CDR3 region is CASSVYRGDTGELFF. CDR3 nucleotides: TGTGCCAGCAGTGTCTACAGGGGCGACACCGGGGAGCTGTTTTTT.

The chain recombines TRBV5-1 with TRBJ2-3; 10 nucleotides align to TRBD2. The V gene's germline CDR1 is SGHRS and CDR2 YFSETQ. The CDR3 totals 16 residues. V trimming: 4 bases; J trimming: 3 bases; junction bases outside the gene matches: 8. The CDR3 loop reads CASSLTGTSETDTQYF. The CDR3 nucleotides read TGCGCCAGCAGCCTAACCGGGACTAGCGAGACAGATACGCAGTATTTT.

The V call is TRBV6-5, the J call TRBJ1-4; no clear D gene. V lost 0 bases and J lost 1, with 9 bases in between. The CDR3 is 16 amino acids. The germline V gene has CDR1 MNHEY and CDR2 SVGAGI. As DNA, the CDR3 is TGTGCCAGCAGTTACTCGATCGGGGAAACTAATGAAAAACTGTTTTTT. It is translated as CASSYSIGETNEKLFF.

A note on this clone: Sequence at one end of the junction differs from germline and may be a read error. The chain couples TRBV7-2 to TRBJ1-2; D is ambiguous. Germline V gene sequence: CDR1 SGHTA, CDR2 FQGNSA. This CDR3 region has 11 residues. CDR3 in amino acids: CASSLSQTLHF. In DNA, the CDR3 is TGTGCCAGCAGCTTATCCCAGACCCTACACTTC.

The chain recombines TRBV7-2 with TRBJ2-3; D not certain. The CDR3 extends over 12 amino acids. Germline CDR1 and CDR2: SGHTA and FQGNSA. Trimming cost V 5 bases and J 5 bases, with 8 bases left between them. CDR3 coding DNA: TGTGCCAGCAGCCGACCCCGAGATACGCAGTATTTT. Amino acid sequence: CASSRPRDTQYF.

This clone was observed a handful of times. The CDR3 DNA follows: TGTGCCAGCAGGCCGGGACAGGGCTATAATTCACCCCTCCACTTT. This sequence encodes CASRPGQGYNSPLHF. The chain combines TRBV6-5 with TRBJ1-6, with 9 bases aligning to TRBD1. The J segment lost 3 bases and the V segment lost 6 bases, leaving 3 bases of the junction unmatched. Germline CDR1 and CDR2: MNHEY and SVGAGI. The CDR3 sequence is 15 residues long.

The chain has TRBV7-2 and TRBJ2-2; 9 bases fit TRBD1. The CDR3 runs 16 residues. The V gene end was trimmed by 5 bases and the J gene end by 4 bases; junction bases not matched to a gene: 8. Germline CDR1 and CDR2: SGHTA and FQGNSA. CDR3 in DNA: TGTGCCAGCAGCGGAACAGGGGGCTGGGGCACCGGGGAGCTGTTTTTT. Its translation is CASSGTGGWGTGELFF.

V is TRBV29-1 and J is TRBJ2-1; TRBD2 is a possible D gene (7 bases). V was cut by 7 bases and J by 0 bases, with 22 bases left in between. CDR1 and CDR2 (germline): SQVTM, ANQGSEA. The CDR3 length is 17 residues. The CDR3 region is CSALTGAGPASYNEQFF. CDR3 nucleotide sequence: TGCAGCGCTTTGACAGGAGCGGGACCCGCCTCCTACAATGAGCAGTTCTTC.

The genes are TRBV7-9 and TRBJ2-1, with no clear D. CDR1 SEHNR and CDR2 FQNEAQ come from the germline V gene (reference sequence). This CDR3 region has 12 residues. With 5 bases removed from V and 6 bases from J, the gap between germline ends came to 8 bases. The CDR3 region is CASSLDGNEQFF. The CDR3 coding sequence is TGTGCCAGCAGCCTCGACGGCAATGAGCAGTTCTTC.

This clone has a handful of counts. V usage is TRBV2 and J usage is TRBJ1-4; the D gene is possibly TRBD1 (5 bases). Trimming shortened V by 7 bases and J by 5 bases, and 11 bases separated the two germline ends. The CDR3 consists of 13 residues. CDR1 is SNHLY, CDR2 FYNNEI, per germline. CDR3 coding DNA: TGTGCCAGCACCGGGACGGAAAATGAAAAACTGTTTTTT. This translates into CASTGTENEKLFF.

The chain is built from TRBV9 and TRBJ1-1, with D possibly matching TRBD1 (6 bases). V shed 8 bases and J shed 1 base, with 18 bases lying between them. The CDR3 spans 15 residues. Germline V gene sequence: CDR1 SGDLS, CDR2 YYNGEE. The chain's CDR3 is CASSLAGGANTEAFF. CDR3 bases: TGTGCCAGTTCCCTGGCTGGGGGCGCGAACACTGAAGCTTTCTTT.

This chain uses TRBV5-1 with TRBJ2-2; tentative D call: TRBD1 (6 bases). This CDR3 has 15 residues. Trimming pared 0 bases from V and 7 bases from J, leaving 13 bases between. From germline, CDR1 is SGHRS and CDR2 YFSETQ. For the CDR3, the DNA is TGCGCCAGCAGCTTGGGGCAGGGGATCAGCGGGGAGCTGTTTTTT. Its protein is CASSLGQGISGELFF. Full variable domain (missing parts from reference TRBV5-1 and TRBJ2-2): KAGVTQTPRYLIKTRGQQVTLSCSPISGHRSVSWYQQTPGQGLQFLFEYFSETQRNKGNFPGRFSGRQFSNSRSEMNVSTLELGDSALYLCASSLGQGISGELFFGEGSRLTVL.

CDR3 protein: CASSYRRFRGEQYF. Here the CDR3 DNA reads TGTGCCAGCAGTTATCGACGCTTCCGGGGCGAGCAGTACTTC. The rearrangement links TRBV6-1 to TRBJ2-7; D possibly corresponds to TRBD2 (5 bases). Germline CDR1 MNHNS, CDR2 SASEGT. V lost 5 bases and J 6 bases, leaving 17 bases between the germline ends. The CDR3 is 14 residues long.

This clone was detected a few times. V and J are TRBV11-1 and TRBJ1-1, with unresolved D. Germline CDR1 is SGHAT and CDR2 is FQDESV (reference sequence). The CDR3 runs to 13 residues. Trimming stripped 7 bases from V and 4 bases from J, with 13 bases between. The CDR3 loop is CASTPPSGTEAFF. The CDR3 DNA reads as TGTGCCAGCACCCCCCCCTCGGGCACTGAAGCTTTCTTT.

This rearrangement joins TRBV6-1 to TRBJ2-3; 12 nucleotides agree with TRBD2. CDR3 length: 14 amino acids. Germline CDR1 MNHNS, CDR2 SASEGT. J lost 7 bases, V lost 6 bases, and 5 bases had no gene match. The CDR3 sequence is CASRGLAGMNTQYF. The CDR3 DNA reads as TGTGCCAGCAGAGGACTAGCGGGAATGAATACGCAGTATTTT.

This clone has just a few counts. The rearrangement uses TRBV27 and TRBJ1-2; tentative D call: TRBD1 (6 bases). V lost 3 bases to trimming and J lost 8 bases, with 16 bases between them. Germline V gene sequence: CDR1 MNHEY, CDR2 SMNVEV (reference sequence). The CDR3 has 14 residues. The chain's CDR3 is CASSLYRDPSGYTF. The CDR3 DNA reads TGTGCCAGCAGTTTGTACAGGGACCCCTCCGGCTACACCTTC.

V is TRBV6-1 and J is TRBJ1-5; D gene uncertain. The CDR3 loop spans 14 amino acids. Germline V gene sequence: CDR1 MNHNS, CDR2 SASEGT. V was cut by 3 bases and J by 0 bases, with 6 bases left in between. DNA for the CDR3: TGTGCCAGCAGTGATGGGTCTAGCAATCAGCCCCAGCATTTT. This sequence encodes CASSDGSSNQPQHF.